The rows below give T cell receptor beta chains drawn from one sample of a study of shared clonotypes between healthy human individuals. Clones were read by immunoSEQ multiplex PCR, and TCRdb kept only the in-frame ones, dropping some. The sample holds over a million clones; approximately 98.5% are singletons and the top ten take over 0.3%. Sequences were obtained from naive CD4+ T cells sorted from blood. The receptor set was obtained from a man aged 25 to 45 in good health. The CDR3 runs from the conserved cysteine through the conserved F or W. Each record gives: J gene, clone size, V gene, D gene, CDR3 DNA, CDR3 protein. The D gene is left open where the match is weak. The listing skips clone size in some rows; elsewhere it reads once, few, many or a size class.

>TRBJ2-7|.|TRBV18|.
TGTGCCAGCTCACCAGACCAGAGCTCCTACGAGCAGTACTTC
CASSPDQSSYEQYF
>TRBJ1-5|.|TRBV4-1|.
TGCGCCAGCAGCCAAGAAGGTTCCCCTTTTAGCAATCAGCCCCAGCATTTT
CASSQEGSPFSNQPQHF
>TRBJ2-7|.|TRBV5-8|.
TGTGCCAGCAGCTTGGGGCAGGGAGCGCGCGACGAGCAGTACTTC
CASSLGQGARDEQYF
>TRBJ2-7|.|TRBV19|.
TGTGCCAGTAGTGCTAGCTCCTACGAGCAGTACTTC
CASSASSYEQYF
>TRBJ2-1|.|TRBV28|TRBD2
TGTGCCAGCAGTTTGCTCGGCGGGAGAGGCAATGAGCAGTTCTTC
CASSLLGGRGNEQFF
>TRBJ2-7|.|TRBV19|TRBD1
TGTGCCAGTAGTATAGCCGGACAGGCCTACGAGCAGTACTTC
CASSIAGQAYEQYF
>TRBJ2-2|.|TRBV7-9|.
TGTGCCAGCGGGACACGTAACACCGGGGAGCTGTTTTTT
CASGTRNTGELFF
>TRBJ2-7|.|TRBV11-1|.
TGTGCCAGCAGCTTAGAGGGGGGGCCCTCCTACGAGCAGTACTTC
CASSLEGGPSYEQYF
>TRBJ1-5|.|TRBV5-1|TRBD1
TGCGCCAGCAGCTTGTCCGGGGACAGCCTCGTAGAGCCCCAGCATTTT
CASSLSGDSLVEPQHF
>TRBJ2-1|.|TRBV19|TRBD2
TGTGCCAGTAGGGGACTAGCGGGAGTGGAGCAGTTCTTC
CASRGLAGVEQFF
>TRBJ2-7|.|TRBV28|.
TGTGCCTCGCAGGGGGGGAGGCCCCCCTACGAGCAGTACTTC
CASQGGRPPYEQYF
>TRBJ2-5|.|TRBV9|.
TGTGCCAGCAGCGCAAGTAGTCCAAAAGAGACCCAGTACTTC
CASSASSPKETQYF
>TRBJ1-5|.|TRBV28|.
TGTGCCAGCAGGGGAGGGGTCGATCAGCCCCAGCATTTT
CASRGGVDQPQHF
>TRBJ2-3|.|TRBV6-1|TRBD2
TGTGCCAGCACCAAGCGGGAGCCCGTCACAGATACGCAGTATTTT
CASTKREPVTDTQYF
>TRBJ1-4|.|TRBV5-1|TRBD1
TGCGCCAGCTCCCGGGTGGGACAGGGGGCCGTTGAAAAACTGTTTTTT
CASSRVGQGAVEKLFF
>TRBJ2-1|once|TRBV10-1|TRBD1
TGCGCCAGCGGACAGGGTGGATACAATGAGCAGTTCTTC
CASGQGGYNEQFF
>TRBJ2-3|.|TRBV7-3|.
TGTGCCAGCAGCTTAACCCTAGCCCCTAGCACAGATACGCAGTATTTT
CASSLTLAPSTDTQYF
>TRBJ2-7|.|TRBV27|.
TGTGCCAGCAGTTTAGGCGGAACCGTTATCTACGAGCAGTACTTC
CASSLGGTVIYEQYF
>TRBJ1-2|.|TRBV5-4|TRBD1
TGTGCCAGCAGCTTTGACAGGGCCGGCTATGGCTACACCTTC
CASSFDRAGYGYTF
>TRBJ2-7|.|TRBV4-1|TRBD2
TGCGCCAGCAGCCAGGGGGAGGGCTTCTACGAGCAGTACTTC
CASSQGEGFYEQYF
>TRBJ2-1|.|TRBV27|.
TGTGCCAGCGCCCGGCTCAGGGAGTATCCCAATGAGCAGTTCTTC
CASARLREYPNEQFF
>TRBJ2-5|.|TRBV5-1|.
TGCGCCAGCAGCTTCACCGATGACCCACAAGAGACCCAGTACTTC
CASSFTDDPQETQYF
>TRBJ1-1|.|TRBV7-8|TRBD1
TGTGCCAGCAGCTCCCTGGACAGGGGGCGTCAAGCTTTCTTT
CASSSLDRGRQAFF
>TRBJ2-2|.|TRBV6-1|.
TGTGCCAGCAGTGACCTTGGGGGTTGGGACACCGGGGAGCTGTTTTTT
CASSDLGGWDTGELFF
>TRBJ2-5|.|TRBV4-1|.
TGCGCCAGCAGCCAAGACCTGTCGTGGGGTGGGGAGACCCAGTACTTC
CASSQDLSWGGETQYF
>TRBJ2-1|.|TRBV28|TRBD2
TGTGCCAGCAGACTAGCGGGACTATACAATGAGCAGTTCTTC
CASRLAGLYNEQFF
>TRBJ1-4|.|TRBV28|.
TGTGCCAGCAGTTTGGACAGAGACTATGGTGAAAAACTGTTTTTT
CASSLDRDYGEKLFF
>TRBJ2-3|.|TRBV15|.
TGTGCCACCAGCCGACAGGGCGGCGGGCGGGAGAACACAGATACGCAGTATTTT
CATSRQGGGRENTDTQYF
>TRBJ1-2|.|TRBV5-4|.
TGTGCCAGCAGCTTGGTGGGGGGCAGGAACTATGGCTACACCTTC
CASSLVGGRNYGYTF
>TRBJ2-4|.|TRBV28|.
TGTGCCAGCAGGGATTTGGTAGGGTTTGAGTACTTC
CASRDLVGFEYF
>TRBJ2-3|.|TRBV10-2|TRBD2
TGCGCCAGCAGACAACTAGCGGGGGCCACAGATACGCAGTATTTT
CASRQLAGATDTQYF
>TRBJ2-7|.|TRBV25-1|.
TGTGCCAGCAGTCAGTACGAGCAGTACTTC
CASSQYEQYF
>TRBJ1-5|.|TRBV5-1|TRBD1
TGCGCCAGCAGCTGGGGGCCCGGGACAGGGTTGCAGCCCCAGCATTTT
CASSWGPGTGLQPQHF
>TRBJ1-1|.|TRBV7-9|.
TGTGCCAGCAGCATAGGACCGTCCAACACTGAAGCTTTCTTT
CASSIGPSNTEAFF
>TRBJ2-5|once|TRBV6-5|TRBD2
TGTGCCAGCAGTTCATCGGGACTAGCGAGAGAGACCCAGTACTTC
CASSSSGLARETQYF
>TRBJ1-2|.|TRBV30|TRBD1
TGTGCCTGGGTACGGGACAGTCGTGGCTACACCTTC
CAWVRDSRGYTF
>TRBJ2-1|.|TRBV5-4|.
TGTGCCAGCAGCTTGGACCCGCGGCATAGCAATGAGCAGTTCTTC
CASSLDPRHSNEQFF
>TRBJ2-1|.|TRBV7-2|.
TGTGCCAGCAGCCGTACTAGTGGGGGTGGAGGGGAGCAGTTCTTC
CASSRTSGGGGEQFF
>TRBJ1-1|.|TRBV5-1|.
TGCGCCAGCAGCTTGGGTATCAACACTGAAGCTTTCTTT
CASSLGINTEAFF
>TRBJ2-2|.|TRBV28|TRBD1
TGTGCCAGCAGTTTGTTGGGACAGGGGCTATTGAAGTCGTTTGCCGGGGAGCTGTTTTTT
CASSLLGQGLLKSFAGELFF
>TRBJ2-1|.|TRBV6-1|TRBD2
TGTGCCAGCAGTGATCCGGGACTAGCTAGCTCCTACAATGAGCAGTTCTTC
CASSDPGLASSYNEQFF
>TRBJ2-1|.|TRBV7-2|.
TGTGCCAGCAGCTTGGGACTCCAGCGTGGGCAGTTCTTC
CASSLGLQRGQFF
>TRBJ2-2|.|TRBV14|TRBD2
TGTGCCAGCAGCCAAGATTTGGGACTAAGGGAGCTGTTTTTT
CASSQDLGLRELFF
>TRBJ2-2|.|TRBV6-5|.
TGTGCCAGCAGTTACCTCGGGGAGCTGTTTTTT
CASSYLGELFF
>TRBJ1-1|.|TRBV15|TRBD1
TGTGCCACCAGCCCCCGCGTAGGACAGGGAGATGAAGCTTTCTTT
CATSPRVGQGDEAFF
>TRBJ1-4|.|TRBV5-1|TRBD1
TGCGCCAGCAGCTGGGGGAACAGGGGCCCAACTAATGAAAAACTGTTTTTT
CASSWGNRGPTNEKLFF
>TRBJ1-1|once|TRBV6-1|.
TGTGCCAGCAGACCCGGGACCTTAGGGCACACTGAAGCTTTCTTT
CASRPGTLGHTEAFF
>TRBJ1-5|.|TRBV15|.
TGTGCCACCAGTTTGGCGGGCAATCAGCCCCAGCATTTT
CATSLAGNQPQHF
>TRBJ2-7|once|TRBV7-9|.
TGTGCCAGCAGCGCCCACGAGCAGTACTTC
CASSAHEQYF
>TRBJ2-1|.|TRBV13|TRBD1
TGTGCCAGCAGCACTCGGACAGGGAGCAATGAGCAGTTCTTC
CASSTRTGSNEQFF
>TRBJ2-1|.|TRBV27|TRBD2
TGTGCCAGCAGTCCAGGGGTAGCGGGAGGCGATGAGCAGTTCTTC
CASSPGVAGGDEQFF
>TRBJ2-1|.|TRBV7-3|TRBD2
TGTGCCAGCAGCTCAGCTACTAGCGGGAGGCATGAGCAGTTCTTC
CASSSATSGRHEQFF
>TRBJ2-5|.|TRBV7-9|TRBD1
TGTGCCAGCAGCCGGACAGGGCAAGAGACCCAGTACTTC
CASSRTGQETQYF
>TRBJ2-1|.|TRBV5-4|.
TGTGCCAGCAGCTTGAAGATTGCCGGGGGCTCCTACAATGAGCAGTTCTTC
CASSLKIAGGSYNEQFF
>TRBJ2-1|.|TRBV7-8|.
TGTGCCAGCAGCCGAAACAATGAGCAGTTCTTC
CASSRNNEQFF